This is a list of T cell receptor beta chains from one sample in a study of blood T cell repertoires in COVID-19. Sequencing was performed with immunoSEQ multiplex PCR; in TCRdb, only in-frame clones are kept and a portion is missing. The sample has about 52,000 clones; approximately 83% are singletons. What was sequenced was peripheral blood. All receptors come from an elderly man with COVID-19, enrolled during active disease. Both conserved end residues are part of each CDR3. Fields, in order: J gene, V gene, clone size, D gene, CDR3 protein, CDR3 DNA. A D gene is named only where the DNA matches it firmly. The size of a clone is reported for some rows only, either as once, few or many, or as a class for expanded clones.

>TRBJ2-1|TRBV7-2|NA|TRBD1
CASSLKGGRGYNEQFF
TGTGCCAGCAGCTTAAAGGGCGGCAGGGGGTACAATGAGCAGTTCTTC
>TRBJ2-1|TRBV30|once|NA
CAWSVSYNEQFF
TGTGCCTGGAGTGTCAGCTACAATGAGCAGTTCTTC
>TRBJ1-6|TRBV30|NA|NA
CAWSAYRTNSPLHF
TGTGCCTGGAGTGCCTACAGAACTAATTCACCCCTCCACTTT
>TRBJ2-2|TRBV9|NA|TRBD1
CASSPGQGDTGELFF
TGTGCCAGCAGCCCGGGACAGGGTGACACCGGGGAGCTGTTTTTT
>TRBJ1-1|TRBV18|NA|TRBD1
CASSRPGQGYVNTEAFF
TGTGCCAGCTCCCGACCGGGACAGGGTTACGTGAACACTGAAGCTTTCTTT
>TRBJ2-1|TRBV24-1|NA|NA
CATSDPSRVEEQFF
TGTGCCACCAGTGACCCCAGCCGGGTTGAGGAGCAGTTCTTC
>TRBJ1-1|TRBV19|once|NA
CASTRGGGVPEAFF
TGTGCCAGTACCCGAGGGGGTGGGGTCCCCGAAGCTTTCTTT
>TRBJ2-3|TRBV7-2|NA|TRBD2
CASSRTSGVGDTQYF
TGTGCCAGCAGCCGGACTAGCGGGGTGGGGGATACGCAGTATTTT
>TRBJ2-1|TRBV24-1|NA|TRBD2
CATSDPRGGNEQFF
TGTGCCACCAGTGATCCCCGGGGGGGAAATGAGCAGTTCTTC
>TRBJ1-6|TRBV10-3|NA|TRBD1
CAISTDRSSYNSPLHF
TGTGCCATCAGTACGGACAGGAGCTCCTATAATTCACCCCTCCACTTT
>TRBJ1-5|TRBV18|NA|NA
CASSQGGNQPQHF
TGTGCCAGCTCACAAGGGGGCAATCAGCCCCAGCATTTT
>TRBJ2-5|TRBV6-5|NA|NA
CASALGGETQYF
TGTGCCAGCGCGCTTGGAGGGGAGACCCAGTACTTC
>TRBJ2-1|TRBV7-2|NA|NA
CASRSPSASGSSSYNEQFF
TGTGCCAGCAGGTCCCCCTCGGCGAGCGGATCGAGCTCCTACAATGAGCAGTTCTTC
>TRBJ1-4|TRBV5-1|NA|NA
CASSRGGKLFF
TGCGCCAGCAGCCGAGGCGGGAAACTGTTTTTT
>TRBJ2-5|TRBV5-1|NA|NA
CASSLALTSAQETQYF
TGCGCCAGCAGCTTGGCCTTGACTTCAGCCCAAGAGACCCAGTACTTC
>TRBJ1-1|TRBV5-1|NA|NA
CASSLGGVLNTEAFF
TGCGCCAGCAGCTTGGGCGGGGTGCTGAACACTGAAGCTTTCTTT
>TRBJ1-3|TRBV9|NA|TRBD1
CASSVATGTGNTIYF
TGTGCCAGCAGCGTAGCGACAGGGACTGGAAACACCATATATTTT
>TRBJ1-2|TRBV6-2/TRBV6-3|once|TRBD1
CASSLDRAFDGYTF
TGTGCCAGCAGTTTGGACAGGGCTTTTGATGGCTACACCTTC
>TRBJ2-1|TRBV7-3|NA|TRBD2
CASSVAPGLAGGEQFF
TGTGCCAGCAGCGTAGCGCCGGGACTAGCGGGTGGTGAGCAGTTCTTC
>TRBJ1-5|TRBV6-4|NA|NA
CASSLGAGSNQPQHF
TGTGCCAGCAGCCTCGGAGCGGGGAGCAATCAGCCCCAGCATTTT
>TRBJ1-1|TRBV19|few|TRBD1
CASTYRGMNTEAFF
TGTGCCAGTACCTACAGGGGAATGAACACTGAAGCTTTCTTT
>TRBJ1-1|TRBV10-2|NA|TRBD1
CASRGTAMNTEAFF
TGCGCCAGCAGGGGGACAGCCATGAACACTGAAGCTTTCTTT
>TRBJ1-2|TRBV19|NA|NA
CASSIGPGSYSSYTF
TGTGCCAGTAGTATAGGGCCAGGCAGCTACTCATCGTACACCTTC
>TRBJ1-6|TRBV5-1|NA|NA
CASSSAGGRGNSPLHF
TGCGCCAGCAGCTCAGCCGGGGGGCGCGGTAATTCACCCCTCCACTTT
>TRBJ1-1|TRBV30|NA|TRBD1
CAWSTGDRDFF
TGTGCCTGGAGTACTGGGGACAGAGATTTCTTT
>TRBJ1-4|TRBV19|few|NA
CASSMGGANEKLFF
TGTGCCAGTAGTATGGGGGGTGCTAATGAAAAACTGTTTTTT
>TRBJ2-1|TRBV7-2|once|TRBD1
CASSLDRGRPNEQFF
TGTGCCAGCAGCTTAGACAGGGGGAGACCCAATGAGCAGTTCTTC
>TRBJ2-7|TRBV19|NA|TRBD1
CATQPGGSYEQYF
TGTGCCACCCAGCCAGGGGGATCGTACGAGCAGTACTTC
>TRBJ2-5|TRBV6-2/TRBV6-3|NA|TRBD1
CASSYRTWTGRETQYF
TGTGCCAGCAGTTACAGAACCTGGACAGGGCGGGAGACCCAGTACTTC
>TRBJ1-5|TRBV2|many|NA
CASSETGLYSNQPQHF
TGTGCCAGCAGCGAAACAGGGCTCTATAGCAATCAGCCCCAGCATTTT